This entry lists 4 T cell receptor beta chains sequenced from one sample in a study of spatial heterogeneity in lung cancer. Study results and limitations: Tumor mutation counts were tracked by expanded intratumoral alpha and beta TCR counts.

TCRdb fed the 5' RACE reads into MiXCR, producing one record per CDR3 protein. The data contain roughly 13,000 distinct CDR3 sequences, 3.5% to 4.5% of them singletons. Their target antigens are unknown. Time point described: sample taken at primary tumor resection. The material sequenced was lung tumor tissue, taken at surgery. These TCRs come from a male donor with early-stage non-small cell lung cancer.

This clonotype was counted at least ten times. V gene TRBV29-1 combines with J gene TRBJ1-1; D gene unclear. Trimming left V 3 bases short and J 6 bases short, with 17 bases between. The germline gives CDR1 SQVTM, CDR2 ANQGSEA. The CDR3 has 14 residues. CDR3 DNA: TGCAGCGTTGAGGGCAGATTGACTCCCCCTGAAGCTTTCTTT. It codes for CSVEGRLTPPEAFF. Full variable domain (missing parts from reference TRBV29-1 and TRBJ1-1): SAVISQKPSRDICQRGTSLTIQCQVDSQVTMMFWYRQQPGQSLTLIATANQGSEATYESGFVIDKFPISRPNLTFSTLTVSNMSPEDSSIYLCSVEGRLTPPEAFFGQGTRLTVV.

This clonotype was observed at least ten times. The gene calls are TRBV5-6 and TRBJ2-5; weak D call: TRBD1 (5 bases). The V end lost 4 bases, the J end lost 1 base, and 14 bases lay between the germline ends. The germline gives CDR1 SGHDT, CDR2 YYEEEE. CDR3 size: 15 residues. Written as DNA, the CDR3 is TGTGCCAGCAGCCGTTATGGGGCAGCCCAAGAGACCCAGTACTTC. Residues: CASSRYGAAQETQYF.

This clonotype was detected many times. The chain has TRBV9 and TRBJ1-3; D remains unclear. Trimming pared 0 bases from V and 0 bases from J, leaving 4 bases between. Germline values: CDR1 SGDLS, CDR2 YYNGEE. The CDR3 extends over 14 amino acids. The DNA for the CDR3 is TGTGCCAGCAGCGTAGGTATCTCTGGAAACACCATATATTTT. Translated, it gives CASSVGISGNTIYF.

In this sample, this clonotype turned up many times. The chain couples TRBV24-1 to TRBJ2-3; D may be TRBD1 (6 bases). V lost 3 bases, J lost 5 bases, and 17 bases lay in between. CDR3 length equals 16 residues. Germline loops: CDR1 KGHDR, CDR2 SFDVKD. The CDR3 protein is CATSDDGQMGRDTQYF. The CDR3 DNA follows: TGTGCCACCAGTGATGATGGACAGATGGGCCGAGATACGCAGTATTTT.